The 23 T cell receptor beta chains in this list originate from one sample, sequenced in a study of vaccination effects on CD4 cells after COVID-19. These receptors have no known antigen. Generated by immunoSEQ multiplex PCR, the TCRdb table keeps only in-frame clones and is missing some. Found here are 52,000 or so clones, about two thirds of them singletons; the top ten hold 15% to 20%. The ViraFEST assay expanded antigen-specific CD4+ T cells with viral peptide pools before sequencing. After more than 9 days in culture, the CD4+ T cells were isolated. Each vaccine recipient was nucleocapsid antibody negative and had no prior SARS-CoV-2 infection. The input for sequencing was CD4+ T cells from PBMCs cultured with SARS-CoV-2 spike peptides, taken before COVID-19 vaccination. Receptors originate from a human donor who received a COVID-19 vaccine.

As for this clone: One end of the junction fails to match germline, which may point to a read error. The V gene is TRBV7-7, the J gene TRBJ2-6; 8 bases are shared with TRBD1. CDR1 is SSHAT, CDR2 FNYEAQ, per germline (reference sequence). The CDR3 covers 17 residues. In DNA, the CDR3 is TGTGCTAGCAGCCGGACAGGGAAACCTGTTGGGGCCAACGTCCTGACTTTC. This sequence encodes CASSRTGKPVGANVLTF.

The chain couples TRBV10-3 to TRBJ2-6; 7 positions match TRBD1. Germline CDR1 and CDR2: ENHRY and SYGVKD. This CDR3 has 17 amino acids. Germline trimming cut 2 bases from V and 1 base from J; bases unmatched to any gene: 5. The CDR3 spells CAISEGQVFSGANVLTF. In DNA form, the CDR3 reads TGTGCCATCAGTGAGGGACAGGTGTTTTCTGGGGCCAACGTCCTGACTTTC.

CDR3 in amino acids: CASSVSGTSKETQYF. CDR3 coding DNA: TGTGCCAGCAGCGTCTCCGGGACTTCAAAAGAGACCCAGTACTTC. The chain is built from TRBV5-4 and TRBJ2-5, with D perhaps matching TRBD2 (6 bases). Germline assignment: CDR1 SGHNT and CDR2 YYREEE (reference sequence). This CDR3 spans 15 amino acids. Trimming shortened V by 4 bases and J by 3 bases, and 16 bases separated the two germline ends.

This chain links TRBV7-2 with TRBJ1-5; no clear D gene. The germline V gene encodes CDR1 SGHTA and CDR2 FQGNSA. Deletions cut 5 bases from V and 1 base from J, with 12 bases between. CDR3 length: 15 residues. CDR3 nucleotide sequence: TGTGCCAGCAGCCCTCGAGTAGCAAGCAATCAGCCCCAGCATTTT. The encoded protein is CASSPRVASNQPQHF.

The chain employs TRBV9 and TRBJ1-4; 9 bases are a match to TRBD1. This CDR3 spans 14 amino acids. J was trimmed by 12 bases and V by 3 bases; bases with no gene match: 9. Germline V gene sequence: CDR1 SGDLS, CDR2 YYNGEE. In nucleotides, the CDR3 is TGTGCCAGCAGCGACCGGGACAGGGCCGGGGAACTGTTTTTT. The encoded protein is CASSDRDRAGELFF.

The chain uses TRBV7-8 and TRBJ2-1; 13 bases line up with TRBD2. V lost 4 bases and J lost 8; bases outside the gene matches: 8. The CDR3 runs to 16 residues. Germline CDR1 and CDR2: SGHVS and FQNEAQ. The CDR3 loop reads CASSYRLAGGLDEQFF. CDR3 nucleotide sequence: TGTGCCAGCAGCTATCGACTAGCGGGAGGCCTTGATGAGCAGTTCTTC.

The genes are TRBV12-3 or TRBV12-4 and TRBJ2-7; the match to TRBD1 covers 8 bases. CDR3 size: 12 residues. The V gene end was trimmed by 2 bases and the J gene end by 9 bases; junction bases not matched to a gene: 3. DNA of the CDR3: TGTGCCAGCAGTTTAAGGGGGACAGGGCAGTACTTC. Translated: CASSLRGTGQYF.

The chain is built from TRBV4-2 and TRBJ2-4; a weak D match, TRBD2 (6 bases). Between the trimmed V and J ends, which lost 6 bases and 4 bases, there was a span of 28 bases. The CDR3 runs to 19 residues. Germline CDR1 reads LGHNA; CDR2 reads YNFKEQ. The CDR3: CASRLNPPLPGSGKNIQYF. The CDR3 coding sequence is TGTGCCAGCAGACTAAACCCCCCCCTCCCGGGAAGCGGGAAAAACATTCAGTACTTC.

This clone was detected only a few times. The rearrangement uses TRBV28 and TRBJ1-4, with TRBD1 as a possible D gene (5 bases). This CDR3 is 15 amino acids long. Germline V gene data show CDR1 as MDHEN and CDR2 as SYDVKM. The V end was cut by 6 bases, the J end by 7 bases, with 18 bases between. CDR3 region: CASRRSGTRSEKLFF. CDR3 DNA sequence: TGTGCCAGCAGACGATCCGGGACGCGTAGTGAAAAACTGTTTTTT.

V and J are TRBV7-9 and TRBJ1-2; D remains ambiguous. Germline CDR1 SEHNR, CDR2 FQNEAQ (reference sequence). CDR3 length equals 13 residues. Between the trimmed V and J ends, which lost 1 base and 7 bases, there was a span of 10 bases. This CDR3 is CASSLGARSGYTF. The CDR3, as DNA: TGTGCCAGCAGCTTAGGGGCTCGGAGTGGCTACACCTTC.

This rearrangement joins TRBV5-6 to TRBJ2-2; TRBD1 might be the D (6 bases). Germline CDR1 and CDR2: SGHDT and YYEEEE. Trimming took 0 bases from V and 4 from J, leaving 10 bases between them. This CDR3 contains 15 residues. The CDR3 DNA follows: TGTGCCAGCAGCTTGGGACAGGCGAGCACCGGGGAGCTGTTTTTT. Translating gives CASSLGQASTGELFF. Looking up the rest from reference TRBV5-6 and TRBJ2-2 gives the full variable domain: DAGVTQSPTHLIKTRGQQVTLRCSPKSGHDTVSWYQQALGQGPQFIFQYYEEEERQRGNFPDRFSGHQFPNYSSELNVNALLLGDSALYLCASSLGQASTGELFFGEGSRLTVL.

The table lists this clone with a few counts. V gene TRBV11-3 combines with J gene TRBJ2-2, with D unresolved. Trimming removed 1 base from V and 3 bases from J, with 6 bases in between. The CDR3 has 14 residues. CDR1 and CDR2 (germline): SGHNT, YENEEA. CDR3 region: CASSLGQHTGELFF. CDR3 bases: TGTGCCAGCAGCTTAGGACAACACACCGGGGAGCTGTTTTTT. The complete variable domain, with remaining parts taken from reference TRBV11-3 and TRBJ2-2, reads EAGVVQSPRYKIIEKKQPVAFWCNPISGHNTLYWYLQNLGQGPELLIRYENEEAVDDSQLPKDRFSAERLKGVDSTLKIQPAELGDSAVYLCASSLGQHTGELFFGEGSRLTVL.

DNA for the CDR3: TGTGCCACCTCCCTCGGGAGTGTCCCCTACGAGCAGTACTTC. Encoded protein: CATSLGSVPYEQYF. The chain employs TRBV4-2 and TRBJ2-7, with D tentatively TRBD2 (6 bases). Trimming left V 10 bases short and J 2 bases short, with 18 bases between. This CDR3 contains 14 residues. From germline, CDR1 is LGHNA and CDR2 YNFKEQ.

The sample holds a few counts of this clone. The gene calls are TRBV7-9 and TRBJ2-7, with 13 bases lining up with TRBD2. CDR1 is SEHNR, CDR2 FQNEAQ, per germline (reference sequence). The J segment lost 6 bases and the V segment lost 5 bases, leaving 4 bases of the junction unmatched. CDR3 size: 14 residues. The CDR3 loop is CASSPGLAGVEQYF. In DNA, the CDR3 is TGTGCCAGCAGCCCCGGACTAGCGGGGGTCGAGCAGTACTTC.

V gene TRBV5-1 combines with J gene TRBJ2-5; the D is unclear. Germline CDR1 SGHRS, CDR2 YFSETQ. The CDR3 is 14 amino acids. The V and J ends lost 6 bases and 1 base respectively, with 13 bases between them. CDR3 DNA sequence: TGCGCCAGCACCTTCGGACGTATCCAAGAGACCCAGTACTTC. It encodes CASTFGRIQETQYF.

V is TRBV9 and J is TRBJ2-1; 8 bases match TRBD1. The germline CDR1 and CDR2 sequences are SGDLS and YYNGEE. The length of the CDR3 is 14 residues. V was pared by 4 bases and J by 7 bases, with 7 bases of the junction left unmatched. The CDR3 loop reads CASSPRTGRNEQFF. For the CDR3, the DNA is TGTGCCAGCAGCCCCCGGACAGGGAGAAATGAGCAGTTCTTC.

The chain joins TRBV6-5 to TRBJ2-5, with D tentatively TRBD1 (5 bases). Germline CDR1 reads MNHEY; CDR2 reads SVGAGI. The CDR3 has 15 residues. Trimming took 5 bases from V and 0 from J, leaving 13 bases between them. Written as DNA, the CDR3 is TGTGCCAGCAGTACGGACACAACCGACCAAGAGACCCAGTACTTC. It specifies CASSTDTTDQETQYF.

This chain links TRBV21-1 with TRBJ2-3; the table's D call of TRBD1 was not tested on the DNA. TRBV21-1 counts as a pseudogene. The CDR3 is 16 residues long. This chain's CDR3 is CASLEAGTGGTDTQYF. The CDR3 nucleotides read TGTGCCAGCCTCGAAGCGGGGACAGGGGGAACAGATACGCAGTATTTT.

The chain recombines TRBV7-2 with TRBJ2-2, with TRBD2 identical over 7 bases. The CDR3 sequence is 15 residues long. Germline V lookup: CDR1 SGHTA, CDR2 FQGNSA. The junction had 7 bases not matched to a gene; V was cut back by 4 bases and J by 5 bases. The CDR3 sequence: CASSSGRRGTGELFF. CDR3 DNA sequence: TGTGCCAGCAGCTCCGGTCGGCGGGGGACCGGGGAGCTGTTTTTT.

The chain combines TRBV28 with TRBJ1-2; D gene ambiguous. Germline V gene data show CDR1 as MDHEN and CDR2 as SYDVKM. The CDR3 has 13 residues. V dropped 5 bases and J dropped 1 base, with 8 bases sitting between them. The CDR3 reads CASSRGNNYGYTF. In DNA, the CDR3 is TGTGCCAGCAGTCGCGGAAATAACTATGGCTACACCTTC.

The V and J genes are TRBV3-1 (or the pseudogene TRBV3-2) and TRBJ2-6, with D possibly being TRBD1 (5 bases). Trimming pared 2 bases from V and 1 base from J, leaving 6 bases between. Germline V gene lookup returns CDR1 LGHDT and CDR2 YNNKEL (reference sequence). The CDR3 spans 15 residues. CDR3 sequence (DNA): TGTGCCAGCAGCCAACAGGGTTCTGGGGCCAACGTCCTGACTTTC. It codes for CASSQQGSGANVLTF.

This clone came up a few times. The V gene is TRBV4-1, the J gene TRBJ1-6; 10 bases map to TRBD1. Unmatched junction bases numbered 3, after V lost 3 bases and J lost 10 bases. The CDR3 covers 14 residues. The germline CDR1 and CDR2 sequences are MGHRA and YSYEKL. CDR3 DNA sequence: TGCGCCAGCAGCCAGCGGGACAGGGGCTCACCCCTCCACTTT. Protein product: CASSQRDRGSPLHF.

The rearrangement uses TRBV6-5 and TRBJ2-7, with D tentatively TRBD2 (6 bases). The germline V gene has CDR1 MNHEY and CDR2 SVGAGI. This CDR3 comprises 14 residues. The V and J ends lost 6 bases and 2 bases respectively, with 14 bases between them. Here the CDR3 reads CASSLRRGPYEQYF. DNA of the CDR3: TGTGCCAGCAGCCTTCGGAGGGGTCCCTACGAGCAGTACTTC.